The 28 T cell receptor beta chains below all came from one sample that was sequenced in a study of control samples from healthy donors and cancer patients. Sequenced by immunoSEQ multiplex PCR; TCRdb stores in-frame clones only, minus some. Of roughly 130,000 clones listed, about 95% were seen once; the top ten hold 11% to 15%. The sequencing sample was made of PBMCs. These receptors originate from a man aged 60-69 years with colorectal cancer.

The chain recombines TRBV6-1 with TRBJ1-4, with D unclear. The V end was cut by 2 bases, the J end by 11 bases, with 12 bases between. The germline V gene encodes CDR1 MNHNS and CDR2 SASEGT. This CDR3 has 13 amino acids. CDR3 DNA: TGTGCCAGCAGTGAACAGGAGGGTGGGAAACTGTTTTTT. Translation gives CASSEQEGGKLFF.

The chain joins TRBV12-2 to TRBJ2-1; the D call TRBD1 from the table was never checked on the DNA. TRBV12-2 is described as a pseudogene. The CDR3 has 14 residues. In DNA form, the CDR3 reads TGTGCAAGTCGCTTAGAGGACAGGGGGCATGAGCAGTTCTTC. Its protein is CASRLEDRGHEQFF.

The V gene is TRBV7-9, the J gene TRBJ2-7, with D perhaps TRBD2 (6 bases). V lost 1 base and J lost 3, with 13 bases in between. Germline loops: CDR1 SEHNR, CDR2 FQNEAQ (reference sequence). The CDR3 totals 15 residues. CDR3 sequence reads: CASSLGSGTGYEQYF. CDR3 nucleotides: TGTGCCAGCAGCTTAGGCTCCGGGACTGGCTACGAGCAGTACTTC. The whole variable domain, remainder taken from reference TRBV7-9 and TRBJ2-7, is DTGVSQNPRHKITKRGQNVTFRCDPISEHNRLYWYRQTLGQGPEFLTYFQNEAQLEKSRLLSDRFSAERPKGSFSTLEIQRTEQGDSAMYLCASSLGSGTGYEQYFGPGTRLTVT.

The rearrangement uses TRBV25-1 and TRBJ2-3; 9 bases line up with TRBD1. There are 18 residues in the CDR3. The germline V gene has CDR1 MGHDK and CDR2 SYGVNS. J lost 2 bases, V lost 1 base, and 10 bases had no gene match. CDR3 nucleotide sequence: TGTGCCAGCAGTGAATCAGAGGAACAGGGGGCTTTCACAGATACGCAGTATTTT. This translates into CASSESEEQGAFTDTQYF.

The CDR3 DNA reads TGTGCCAGCAGTTACAACGGCAGGCAGCAGTTCTTC. It specifies CASSYNGRQQFF. The chain has TRBV6-2 or TRBV6-3 and TRBJ2-1, with D unclear. CDR1 MNHEY and CDR2 SVGEGT come from the germline V gene. The CDR3 sequence is 12 residues long. The V end was cut by 2 bases, the J end by 11 bases, with 10 bases between.

This chain uses TRBV11-2 with TRBJ2-5; 12 nucleotides line up with TRBD1. Germline CDR1 and CDR2: SGHAT and FQNNGV. The CDR3 has 15 amino acids. V was pared by 5 bases and J by 6 bases, with 7 bases of the junction left unmatched. The CDR3 protein is CASSPPGQGAQTQYF. The CDR3 bases are TGTGCCAGCAGCCCCCCGGGACAGGGGGCACAGACCCAGTACTTC. The variable domain in full, completed from reference TRBV11-2 and TRBJ2-5, reads EAGVAQSPRYKIIEKRQSVAFWCNPISGHATLYWYQQILGQGPKLLIQFQNNGVVDDSQLPKDRFSAERLKGVDSTLKIQPAKLEDSAVYLCASSPPGQGAQTQYFGPGTRLLVL.

The chain has TRBV7-9 and TRBJ2-6, with no clear D. Germline V CDR1 and CDR2: SEHNR, FQNEAQ (reference sequence). V gave up 5 bases and J gave up 1 base, with 12 bases separating them. The CDR3 contains 16 residues. This CDR3 is CASSLGVDSGANVLTF. The CDR3, as DNA: TGTGCCAGCAGCCTCGGTGTGGATTCTGGGGCCAACGTCCTGACTTTC.

CDR3 loop: CASRYSGTGLAEQYF. The CDR3 nucleotides read TGTGCCAGCAGATATTCCGGGACAGGGCTTGCCGAGCAGTACTTC. V and J are TRBV2 and TRBJ2-7; 9 nucleotides align to TRBD1. The germline gives CDR1 SNHLY, CDR2 FYNNEI. This CDR3 comprises 15 residues. The V gene end was trimmed by 6 bases and the J gene end by 6 bases; junction bases not matched to a gene: 12.

The chain is built from TRBV9 and TRBJ1-1; TRBD1 aligns across 9 bases. The V gene end was trimmed by 4 bases and the J gene end by 2 bases; junction bases not matched to a gene: 6. Germline V CDR1 and CDR2: SGDLS, YYNGEE. The CDR3 length is 15 residues. CDR3 loop: CASSPLGQGNTEAFF. Here the CDR3 DNA reads TGTGCCAGCAGCCCCCTGGGACAGGGAAACACTGAAGCTTTCTTT.

The V and J genes are TRBV7-2 and TRBJ2-3; 15 bases are shared with TRBD2. The CDR3 is 19 amino acids. V lost 2 bases, J lost 4 bases, and 10 bases stayed unmatched. The germline V gene encodes CDR1 SGHTA and CDR2 FQGNSA. The CDR3 DNA is TGTGCCAGCAGCTTAAGGACTAGCGGGGGGGCCCGAGGTTCAGATACGCAGTATTTT. Residues: CASSLRTSGGARGSDTQYF.

The V gene is TRBV5-1, the J gene TRBJ2-1; D ambiguous. The CDR3 extends over 13 amino acids. V was pared by 3 bases and J by 8 bases, with 12 bases between. In germline, CDR1 is SGHRS, CDR2 YFSETQ. Written as DNA, the CDR3 is TGCGCCAGCAGCTCGATTCAAGACGATGAGCAGTTCTTC. This encodes CASSSIQDDEQFF.

CDR3 coding DNA: TGTGCCACCACCCCCGGCACAGTTTCTAACTATGGCTACACCTTC. This gives the protein CATTPGTVSNYGYTF. The rearrangement links TRBV6-5 to TRBJ1-2; D not certain. CDR1 and CDR2 (germline): MNHEY, SVGAGI. This CDR3 comprises 15 residues. V was cut by 10 bases and J by 0 bases, with 18 bases left in between.

This chain joins TRBV27 and TRBJ1-5; D remains unclear. The CDR3 has 14 residues. The V and J ends lost 2 bases and 0 bases respectively, with 5 bases between them. Looked up from germline, CDR1 is MNHEY and CDR2 is SMNVEV (reference sequence). CDR3: CASSLMISNQPQHF. CDR3 nucleotide sequence: TGTGCCAGCAGTTTAATGATTAGCAATCAGCCCCAGCATTTT.

The chain couples TRBV7-2 to TRBJ1-2; 8 bases line up with TRBD1. CDR1 and CDR2 from the germline V gene are SGHTA and FQGNSA. After removal of 5 bases from V and 3 bases from J, the junction contained 5 bases not matched to a gene. This CDR3 region has 14 residues. This CDR3 reads CASSPQGGDYGYTF. The CDR3, as DNA: TGTGCCAGCAGCCCACAGGGGGGGGACTATGGCTACACCTTC.

The chain employs TRBV7-2 and TRBJ1-1; no clear D gene. The germline gives CDR1 SGHTA, CDR2 FQGNSA. Trimming cost V 4 bases and J 6 bases, with 15 bases left between them. This CDR3 region has 14 residues. CDR3 in DNA: TGTGCCAGCAGCTCTAAGGATTACAAACCTGAAGCTTTCTTT. Residues: CASSSKDYKPEAFF.

In this sample, this clone turned up once. This sequence joins TRBV6-2 or TRBV6-3 and TRBJ1-5; 7 positions agree with TRBD1. The CDR3 has 15 amino acids. The V and J ends lost 1 base and 8 bases, in that order; junction bases with no gene match: 8. Germline CDR1 MNHEY, CDR2 SVGEGT. The CDR3 DNA follows: TGTGCCAGCAGTTACTTCGTAGGGGGCGAGGAGCCCCAGCATTTT. Translating gives CASSYFVGGEEPQHF.

The chain links TRBV6-2 or TRBV6-3 to TRBJ2-5; D is undetermined. This CDR3 contains 12 residues. Per the germline V gene, CDR1 is MNHEY and CDR2 is SVGEGT. V was trimmed by 6 bases and J by 4 bases, leaving 9 bases between them. CDR3 loop: CASSTGGETQYF. For the CDR3, the DNA is TGTGCCAGCAGCACCGGTGGAGAGACCCAGTACTTC.

The chain joins TRBV29-1 to TRBJ1-2; TRBD1 might be the D (5 bases). CDR3 length equals 11 residues. Germline V CDR1 and CDR2: SQVTM, ANQGSEA. The DNA for the CDR3 is TGCTCTTCTCGGGGGAGCTATGGCTACACCTTC. Protein product: CSSRGSYGYTF.

The chain is built from TRBV3-1 (or the pseudogene TRBV3-2) and TRBJ1-5; no definite D call. Germline values: CDR1 LGHDT, CDR2 YNNKEL (reference sequence). The ends were cut back, 0 bases at V and 9 bases at J, with 9 bases in the middle. The CDR3 covers 13 residues. The CDR3 nucleotides read TGTGCCAGCAGCCAAGACCGGGTTAGGCCCCAGCATTTT. Protein product: CASSQDRVRPQHF.

V usage is TRBV10-3 and J usage is TRBJ2-6; no reliable D call. Germline values: CDR1 ENHRY, CDR2 SYGVKD. V shed 7 bases and J shed 4 bases, with 8 bases lying between them. CDR3 size: 13 residues. DNA for the CDR3: TGTGCCATCACCCCACAGGGGGCCAACGTCCTGACTTTC. This sequence encodes CAITPQGANVLTF.

The chain couples TRBV5-1 to TRBJ2-7; a weak D match, TRBD1 (5 bases). There are 13 residues in the CDR3. Germline loops: CDR1 SGHRS, CDR2 YFSETQ. With 2 bases removed from V and 0 bases from J, the gap between germline ends came to 6 bases. CDR3 loop: CASSFQGSYEQYF. CDR3 sequence (DNA): TGCGCCAGCAGCTTTCAGGGCTCCTACGAGCAGTACTTC.

The J gene is TRBJ1-5, the V gene TRBV11-3; D might be TRBD1 (5 bases). Germline CDR1 is SGHNT and CDR2 is YENEEA. The CDR3 covers 18 residues. Between the trimmed V and J ends, which lost 8 bases and 0 bases, there was a span of 23 bases. The CDR3 bases are TGTGCCAGCGGTAGGGGAAAGACACAGCATTATAGCAATCAGCCCCAGCATTTT. Translation gives CASGRGKTQHYSNQPQHF.

The V call is TRBV3-1 (or the pseudogene TRBV3-2), the J call TRBJ1-6; D possibly corresponds to TRBD1 (5 bases). The CDR3 contains 14 residues. Trimming pared 4 bases from V and 6 bases from J, leaving 10 bases between. Germline values: CDR1 LGHDT, CDR2 YNNKEL (reference sequence). The DNA for the CDR3 is TGTGCCAGCAGCCCGAAAGACAGTAATTCACCCCTCCACTTT. This gives the protein CASSPKDSNSPLHF.

This chain joins TRBV4-1 and TRBJ2-1, with 10 positions matching TRBD2. This CDR3 spans 19 amino acids. The germline CDR1 and CDR2 sequences are MGHRA and YSYEKL. V lost 4 bases and J lost 0; bases outside the gene matches: 12. The chain's CDR3 is CASSPSGASGGSSYNEQFF. The CDR3 nucleotides read TGCGCCAGCAGCCCTTCAGGGGCTAGCGGGGGAAGCTCCTACAATGAGCAGTTCTTC.

The chain links TRBV3-1 (or the pseudogene TRBV3-2) to TRBJ1-3, with D unclear. CDR1 is LGHDT, CDR2 YNNKEL, per germline (reference sequence). The CDR3 totals 13 residues. V lost 1 base and J lost 4, with 5 bases in between. CDR3 amino acids: CASSQGGGNTIYF. The DNA of the CDR3 is TGTGCCAGCAGCCAAGGAGGGGGAAACACCATATATTTT.

The chain uses TRBV20-1 and TRBJ1-1; D is unclear. This CDR3 comprises 10 residues. The germline CDR1 and CDR2 sequences are DFQATT and SNEGSKA (reference sequence). V gave up 2 bases and J gave up 10 bases, with 8 bases separating them. The CDR3 region is CSARSLGAFF. In DNA, the CDR3 is TGCAGTGCTAGATCGTTGGGAGCTTTCTTT.

The chain has TRBV3-1 (or the pseudogene TRBV3-2) and TRBJ2-3; D is uncertain. Germline values: CDR1 LGHDT, CDR2 YNNKEL (reference sequence). Trimming removed 5 bases at V and 2 bases at J, with 11 bases between. The CDR3 contains 14 residues. CDR3 sequence reads: CASSSPGYTDTQYF. The CDR3 DNA reads as TGTGCCAGCAGCTCCCCTGGTTACACAGATACGCAGTATTTT.

This chain links TRBV7-9 with TRBJ2-7; the D gene is possibly TRBD1 (5 bases). Germline values: CDR1 SEHNR, CDR2 FQNEAQ (reference sequence). The CDR3 is made up of 14 amino acids. V was clipped by 2 bases and J by 0 bases, with 8 bases between them. The DNA for the CDR3 is TGTGCCAGCAGCTTAACAGGTATCTCCTACGAGCAGTACTTC. Amino acids: CASSLTGISYEQYF. The variable domain in full, with the rest retrieved from reference TRBV7-9 and TRBJ2-7, is DTGVSQNPRHKITKRGQNVTFRCDPISEHNRLYWYRQTLGQGPEFLTYFQNEAQLEKSRLLSDRFSAERPKGSFSTLEIQRTEQGDSAMYLCASSLTGISYEQYFGPGTRLTVT.